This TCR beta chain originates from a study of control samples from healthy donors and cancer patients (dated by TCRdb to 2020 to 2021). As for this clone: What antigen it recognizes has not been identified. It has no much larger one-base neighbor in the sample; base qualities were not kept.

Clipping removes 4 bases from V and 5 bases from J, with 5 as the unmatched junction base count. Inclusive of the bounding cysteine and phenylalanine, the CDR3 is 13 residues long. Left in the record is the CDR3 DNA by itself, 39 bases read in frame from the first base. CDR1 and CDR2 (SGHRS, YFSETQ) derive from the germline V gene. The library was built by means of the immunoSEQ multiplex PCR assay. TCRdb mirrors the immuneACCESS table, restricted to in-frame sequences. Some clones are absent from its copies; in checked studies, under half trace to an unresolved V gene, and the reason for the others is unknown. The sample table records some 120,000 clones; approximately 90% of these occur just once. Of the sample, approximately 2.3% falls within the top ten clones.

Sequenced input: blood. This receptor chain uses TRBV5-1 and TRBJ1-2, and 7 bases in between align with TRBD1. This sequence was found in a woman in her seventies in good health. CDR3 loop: CASSPGTVYGYTF. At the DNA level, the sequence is TGCGCCAGCAGCCCCGGGACAGTTTATGGCTACACCTTC.